The 5 T cell receptor beta chains in this list originate from one sample, sequenced in a study of STAT5B mutations in CD4+ large granular lymphocyte leukemia. Produced via immunoSEQ multiplex PCR; TCRdb's table is partial and in-frame only. The sample yields roughly 30,000 clones, around 85% seen once. Sequencing used CD4+ T cells from blood buffy coats. All receptors come from a human donor in good health.

The chain combines TRBV28 with TRBJ1-1; D might be TRBD1 (6 bases). Trimming cost V 11 bases and J 5 bases, with 12 bases left between them. This CDR3 has 11 amino acids. In germline, CDR1 is MDHEN, CDR2 SYDVKM. The CDR3 coding sequence is TGTGCCGCTCAAAGGGGGACTGAAGCTTTCTTT. It codes for CAAQRGTEAFF.

The chain uses TRBV19 and TRBJ1-1; the D is unclear. The V end was cut by 5 bases, the J end by 1 base, with 11 bases between. CDR1 and CDR2 from the germline V gene are LNHDA and SQIVND (reference sequence). The CDR3 has 14 amino acids. The CDR3 reads CASSFRVSNTEAFF. DNA of the CDR3: TGTGCCAGTAGTTTCCGGGTCTCGAACACTGAAGCTTTCTTT.

This clone has only one observation. The V call is TRBV5-1, the J call TRBJ2-1; 16 bases line up with TRBD2. Per germline, CDR1 SGHRS and CDR2 YFSETQ. CDR3 size: 18 residues. J lost 5 bases, V lost 4 bases, and 9 bases had no gene match. CDR3 nucleotide sequence: TGCGCCAGCAGCCCGGGGACTAGCGGGGGGGTCGGGGACAATGAGCAGTTCTTC. Its protein is CASSPGTSGGVGDNEQFF.

This chain links TRBV18 with TRBJ1-1, with D maybe TRBD1 (6 bases). The V gene lost 4 bases and the J gene lost 1 base, with 10 bases spanning the gap. The CDR3 has 14 residues. The germline CDR1 and CDR2 sequences are KGHSH and LQKENI. Here the CDR3 DNA reads TGTGCCAGCTCACAGAGGACAGAGAACACTGAAGCTTTCTTT. It is translated as CASSQRTENTEAFF.

The chain employs TRBV2 and TRBJ1-2; tentatively, D is TRBD1 (6 bases). V lost 6 bases to trimming and J lost 4 bases, with 15 bases between them. The CDR3 is 14 residues long. Germline CDR1 and CDR2: SNHLY and FYNNEI. This chain's CDR3 is CASRNTQGIYGYTF. For the CDR3, the DNA is TGTGCCAGCAGAAATACGCAGGGGATCTATGGCTACACCTTC.